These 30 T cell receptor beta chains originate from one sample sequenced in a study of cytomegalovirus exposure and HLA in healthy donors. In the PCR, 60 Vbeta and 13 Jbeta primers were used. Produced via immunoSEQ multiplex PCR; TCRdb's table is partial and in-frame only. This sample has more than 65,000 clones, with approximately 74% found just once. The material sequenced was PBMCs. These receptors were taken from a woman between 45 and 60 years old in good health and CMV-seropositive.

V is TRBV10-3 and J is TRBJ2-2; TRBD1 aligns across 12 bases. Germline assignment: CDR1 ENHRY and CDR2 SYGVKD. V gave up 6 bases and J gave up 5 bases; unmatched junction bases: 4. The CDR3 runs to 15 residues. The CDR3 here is CAIRGQGAKTGELFF. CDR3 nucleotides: TGTGCCATCAGGGGACAGGGGGCAAAGACCGGGGAGCTGTTTTTT.

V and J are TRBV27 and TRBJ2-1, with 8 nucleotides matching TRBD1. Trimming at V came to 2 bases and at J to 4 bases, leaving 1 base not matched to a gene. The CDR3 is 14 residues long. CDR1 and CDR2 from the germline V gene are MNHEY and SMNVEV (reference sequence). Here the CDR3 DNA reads TGTGCCAGCAGTTTACAGGGGGCTTACAATGAGCAGTTCTTC. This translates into CASSLQGAYNEQFF.

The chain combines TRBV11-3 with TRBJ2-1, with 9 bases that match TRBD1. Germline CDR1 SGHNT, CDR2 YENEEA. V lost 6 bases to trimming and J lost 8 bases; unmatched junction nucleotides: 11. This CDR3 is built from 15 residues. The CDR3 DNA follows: TGTGCCAGCAGACCCGGGACAGGGTTAGGGGATGAGCAGTTCTTC. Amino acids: CASRPGTGLGDEQFF.

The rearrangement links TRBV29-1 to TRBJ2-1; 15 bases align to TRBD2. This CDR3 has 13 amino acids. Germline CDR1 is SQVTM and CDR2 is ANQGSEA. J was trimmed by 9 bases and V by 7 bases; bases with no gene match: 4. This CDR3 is CSGGLAGGTEQFF. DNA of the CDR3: TGCAGCGGTGGACTAGCGGGAGGGACTGAGCAGTTCTTC.

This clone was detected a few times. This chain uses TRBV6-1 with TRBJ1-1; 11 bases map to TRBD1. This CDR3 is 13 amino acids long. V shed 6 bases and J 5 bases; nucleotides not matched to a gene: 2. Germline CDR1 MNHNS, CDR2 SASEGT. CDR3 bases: TGTGCCAGCAGACGGGACAGGGGGACTGAAGCTTTCTTT. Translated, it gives CASRRDRGTEAFF.

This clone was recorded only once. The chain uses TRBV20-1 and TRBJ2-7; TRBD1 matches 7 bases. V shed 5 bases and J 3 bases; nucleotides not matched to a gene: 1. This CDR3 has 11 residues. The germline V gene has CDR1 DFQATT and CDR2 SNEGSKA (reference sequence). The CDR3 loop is CSAYRGYEQYF. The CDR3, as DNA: TGCAGTGCTTACAGGGGCTACGAGCAGTACTTC.

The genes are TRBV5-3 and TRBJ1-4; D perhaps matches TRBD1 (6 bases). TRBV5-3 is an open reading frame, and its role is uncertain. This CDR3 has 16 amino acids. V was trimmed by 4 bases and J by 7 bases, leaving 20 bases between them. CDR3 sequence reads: CARSPGQSGSGEKLFF. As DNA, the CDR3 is TGTGCCAGAAGCCCAGGACAGTCGGGGTCGGGTGAAAAACTGTTTTTT.

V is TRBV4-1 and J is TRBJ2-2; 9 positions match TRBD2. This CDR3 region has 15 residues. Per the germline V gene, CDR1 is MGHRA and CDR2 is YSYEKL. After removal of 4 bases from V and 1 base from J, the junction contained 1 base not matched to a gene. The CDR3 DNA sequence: TGCGCCAGCAGCCTTAGCGGGAGGAACACCGGGGAGCTGTTTTTT. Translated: CASSLSGRNTGELFF.

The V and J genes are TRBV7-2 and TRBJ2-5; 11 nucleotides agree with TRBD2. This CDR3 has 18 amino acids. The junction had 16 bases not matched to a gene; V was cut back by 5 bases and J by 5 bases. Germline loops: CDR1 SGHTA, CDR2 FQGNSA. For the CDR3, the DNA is TGTGCCAGCAGCCCCCGGACTAGCGGGCGACTCACGGGGGAGACCCAGTACTTC. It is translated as CASSPRTSGRLTGETQYF.

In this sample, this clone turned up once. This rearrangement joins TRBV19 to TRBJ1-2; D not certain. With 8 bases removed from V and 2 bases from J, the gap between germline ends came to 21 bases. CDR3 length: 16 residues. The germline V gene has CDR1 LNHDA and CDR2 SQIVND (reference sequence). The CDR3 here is CASEGRSGRGNYGYTF. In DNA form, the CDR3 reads TGTGCCAGTGAAGGTCGCTCGGGAAGAGGGAACTATGGCTACACCTTC. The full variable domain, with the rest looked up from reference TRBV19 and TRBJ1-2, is DGGITQSPKYLFRKEGQNVTLSCEQNLNHDAMYWYRQDPGQGLRLIYYSQIVNDFQKGDIAEGYSVSREKKESFPLTVTSAQKNPTAFYLCASEGRSGRGNYGYTFGSGTRLTVV.

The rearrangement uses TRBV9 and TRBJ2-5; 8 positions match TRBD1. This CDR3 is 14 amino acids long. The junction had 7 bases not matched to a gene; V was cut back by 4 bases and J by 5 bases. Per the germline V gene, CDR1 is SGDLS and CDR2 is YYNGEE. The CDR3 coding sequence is TGTGCCAGCAGCCCGACAGGGGTTGAGGAGACCCAGTACTTC. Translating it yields CASSPTGVEETQYF. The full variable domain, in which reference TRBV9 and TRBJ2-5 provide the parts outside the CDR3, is DSGVTQTPKHLITATGQRVTLRCSPRSGDLSVYWYQQSLDQGLQFLIQYYNGEERAKGNILERFSAQQFPDLHSELNLSSLELGDSALYFCASSPTGVEETQYFGPGTRLLVL.

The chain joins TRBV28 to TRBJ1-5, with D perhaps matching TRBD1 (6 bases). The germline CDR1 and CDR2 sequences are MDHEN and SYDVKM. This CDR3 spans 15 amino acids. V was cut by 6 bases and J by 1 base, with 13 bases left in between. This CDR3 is CASSLRGFSNQPQHF. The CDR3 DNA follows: TGTGCCAGCAGCCTCAGGGGCTTCAGCAATCAGCCCCAGCATTTT.

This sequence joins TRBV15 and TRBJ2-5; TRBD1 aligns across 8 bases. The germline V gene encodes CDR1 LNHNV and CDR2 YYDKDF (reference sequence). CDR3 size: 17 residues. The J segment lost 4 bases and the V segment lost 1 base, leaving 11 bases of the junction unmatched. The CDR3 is CATSRVGFAGGGETQYF. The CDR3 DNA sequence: TGTGCCACCAGCAGAGTGGGCTTCGCAGGGGGCGGAGAGACCCAGTACTTC.

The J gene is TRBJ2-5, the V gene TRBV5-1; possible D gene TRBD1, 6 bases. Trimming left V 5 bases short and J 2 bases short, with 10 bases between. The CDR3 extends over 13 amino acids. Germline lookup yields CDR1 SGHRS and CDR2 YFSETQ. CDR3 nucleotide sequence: TGCGCCAGCAGAGGGACACCACAAGAGACCCAGTACTTC. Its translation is CASRGTPQETQYF.

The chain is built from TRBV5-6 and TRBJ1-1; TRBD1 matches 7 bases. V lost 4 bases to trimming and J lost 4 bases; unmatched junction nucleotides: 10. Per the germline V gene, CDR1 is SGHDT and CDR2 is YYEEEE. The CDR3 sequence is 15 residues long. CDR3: CASSRRQGMSTEAFF. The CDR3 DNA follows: TGTGCCAGCAGCCGGAGACAGGGTATGAGCACTGAAGCTTTCTTT. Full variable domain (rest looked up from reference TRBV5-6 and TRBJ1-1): DAGVTQSPTHLIKTRGQQVTLRCSPKSGHDTVSWYQQALGQGPQFIFQYYEEEERQRGNFPDRFSGHQFPNYSSELNVNALLLGDSALYLCASSRRQGMSTEAFFGQGTRLTVV.

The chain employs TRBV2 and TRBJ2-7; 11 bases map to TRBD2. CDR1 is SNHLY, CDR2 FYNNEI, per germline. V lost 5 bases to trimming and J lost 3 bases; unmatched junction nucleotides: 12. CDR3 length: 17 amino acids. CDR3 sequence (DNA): TGTGCCAGCAGTTTCCAGACTAGCGGGACCTATTTCTACGAGCAGTACTTC. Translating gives CASSFQTSGTYFYEQYF.

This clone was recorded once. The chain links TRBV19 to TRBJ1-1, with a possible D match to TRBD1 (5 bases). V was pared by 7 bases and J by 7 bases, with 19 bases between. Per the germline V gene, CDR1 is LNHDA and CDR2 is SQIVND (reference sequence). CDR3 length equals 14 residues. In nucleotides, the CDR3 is TGTGCCAGTAAGTCGGTGGGAGGGGTTCGTGAAGCTTTCTTT. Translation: CASKSVGGVREAFF.

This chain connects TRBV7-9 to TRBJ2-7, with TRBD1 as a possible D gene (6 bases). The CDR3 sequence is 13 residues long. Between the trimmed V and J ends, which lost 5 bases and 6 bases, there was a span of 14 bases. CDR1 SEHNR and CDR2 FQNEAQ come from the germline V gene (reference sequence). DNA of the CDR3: TGTGCCAGCAGCCTCGGACAGTCGGGCGAGCAGTACTTC. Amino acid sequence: CASSLGQSGEQYF. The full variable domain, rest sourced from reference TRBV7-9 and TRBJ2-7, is DTGVSQNPRHKITKRGQNVTFRCDPISEHNRLYWYRQTLGQGPEFLTYFQNEAQLEKSRLLSDRFSAERPKGSFSTLEIQRTEQGDSAMYLCASSLGQSGEQYFGPGTRLTVT.

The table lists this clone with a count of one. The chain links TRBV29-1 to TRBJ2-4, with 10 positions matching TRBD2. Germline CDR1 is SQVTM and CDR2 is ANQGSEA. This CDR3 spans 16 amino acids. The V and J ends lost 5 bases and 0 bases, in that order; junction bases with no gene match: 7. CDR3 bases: TGCAGCGTTTTATCCAGCGGGAGGGGAGCCAAAAACATTCAGTACTTC. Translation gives CSVLSSGRGAKNIQYF.

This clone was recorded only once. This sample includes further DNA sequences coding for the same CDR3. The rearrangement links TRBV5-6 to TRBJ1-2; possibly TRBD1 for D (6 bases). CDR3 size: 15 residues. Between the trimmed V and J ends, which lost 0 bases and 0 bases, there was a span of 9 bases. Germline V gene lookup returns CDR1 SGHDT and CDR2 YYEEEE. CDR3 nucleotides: TGTGCCAGCAGCTTGGTGACAGGACCTAACTATGGCTACACCTTC. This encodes CASSLVTGPNYGYTF.

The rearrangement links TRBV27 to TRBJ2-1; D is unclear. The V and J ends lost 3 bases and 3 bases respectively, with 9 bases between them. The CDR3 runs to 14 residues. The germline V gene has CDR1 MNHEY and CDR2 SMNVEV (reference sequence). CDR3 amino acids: CASSFGGGYNEQFF. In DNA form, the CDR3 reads TGTGCCAGCAGTTTTGGCGGCGGCTACAATGAGCAGTTCTTC.

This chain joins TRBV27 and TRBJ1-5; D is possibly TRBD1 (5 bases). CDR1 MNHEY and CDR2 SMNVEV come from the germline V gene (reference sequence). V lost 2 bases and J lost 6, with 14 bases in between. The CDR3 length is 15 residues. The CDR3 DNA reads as TGTGCCAGCAGTTTAGGCAGGGCGGCAGGTCAGCCCCAGCATTTT. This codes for CASSLGRAAGQPQHF.

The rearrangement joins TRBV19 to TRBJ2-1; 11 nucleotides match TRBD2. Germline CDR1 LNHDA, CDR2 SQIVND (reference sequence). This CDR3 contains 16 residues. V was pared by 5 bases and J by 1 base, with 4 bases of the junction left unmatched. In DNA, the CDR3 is TGTGCCAGTAGTCCCGGGACTAGCGGATCCTACAATGAGCAGTTCTTC. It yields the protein CASSPGTSGSYNEQFF.

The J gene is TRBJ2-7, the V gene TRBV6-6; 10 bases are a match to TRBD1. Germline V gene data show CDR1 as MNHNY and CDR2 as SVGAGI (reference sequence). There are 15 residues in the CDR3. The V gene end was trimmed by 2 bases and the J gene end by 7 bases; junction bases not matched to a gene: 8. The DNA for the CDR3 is TGTGCCAGCAGTTACACTCCGGGACAGGGGTTAGAGCAGTACTTC. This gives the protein CASSYTPGQGLEQYF.

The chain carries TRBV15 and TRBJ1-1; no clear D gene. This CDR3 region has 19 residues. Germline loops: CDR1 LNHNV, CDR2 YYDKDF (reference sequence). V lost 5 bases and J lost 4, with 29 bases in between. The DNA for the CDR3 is TGTGCCACCAGCCCCCGAGTTAAAAAGACCGCCTCGACGGGCACTGAAGCTTTCTTT. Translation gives CATSPRVKKTASTGTEAFF.

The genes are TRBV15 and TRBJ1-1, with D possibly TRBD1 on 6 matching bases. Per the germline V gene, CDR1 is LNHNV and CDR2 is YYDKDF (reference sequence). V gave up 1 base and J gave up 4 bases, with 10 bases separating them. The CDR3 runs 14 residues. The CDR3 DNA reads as TGTGCCACCAGCAGAGTAAGACAGGTCACTGAAGCTTTCTTT. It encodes CATSRVRQVTEAFF.

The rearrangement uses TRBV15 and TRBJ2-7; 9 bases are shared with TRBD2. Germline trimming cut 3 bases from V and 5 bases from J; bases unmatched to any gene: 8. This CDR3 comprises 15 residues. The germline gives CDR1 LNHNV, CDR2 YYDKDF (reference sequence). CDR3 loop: CATSSELAGVNEQYF. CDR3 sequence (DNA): TGTGCCACCAGCAGCGAATTAGCGGGAGTCAACGAGCAGTACTTC.

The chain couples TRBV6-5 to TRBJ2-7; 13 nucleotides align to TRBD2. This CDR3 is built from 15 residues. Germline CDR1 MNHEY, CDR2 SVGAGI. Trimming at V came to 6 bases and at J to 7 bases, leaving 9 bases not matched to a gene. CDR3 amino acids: CASRSTSGRPNEQYF. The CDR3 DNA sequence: TGTGCCAGCAGGTCGACTAGCGGGAGGCCGAATGAGCAGTACTTC.

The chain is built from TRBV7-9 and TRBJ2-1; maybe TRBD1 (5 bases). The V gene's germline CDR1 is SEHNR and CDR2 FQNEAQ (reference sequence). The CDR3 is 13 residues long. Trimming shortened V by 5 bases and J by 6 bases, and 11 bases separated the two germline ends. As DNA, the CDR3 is TGTGCCAGCAGCCGAGCAGGGCGCAATGAGCAGTTCTTC. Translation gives CASSRAGRNEQFF.

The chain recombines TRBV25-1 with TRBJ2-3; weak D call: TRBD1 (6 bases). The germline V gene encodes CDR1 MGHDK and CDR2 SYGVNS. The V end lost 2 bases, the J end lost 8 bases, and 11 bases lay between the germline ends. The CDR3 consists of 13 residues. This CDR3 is CASSELQGSTQYF. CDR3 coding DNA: TGTGCCAGCAGTGAACTGCAGGGGAGTACGCAGTATTTT.